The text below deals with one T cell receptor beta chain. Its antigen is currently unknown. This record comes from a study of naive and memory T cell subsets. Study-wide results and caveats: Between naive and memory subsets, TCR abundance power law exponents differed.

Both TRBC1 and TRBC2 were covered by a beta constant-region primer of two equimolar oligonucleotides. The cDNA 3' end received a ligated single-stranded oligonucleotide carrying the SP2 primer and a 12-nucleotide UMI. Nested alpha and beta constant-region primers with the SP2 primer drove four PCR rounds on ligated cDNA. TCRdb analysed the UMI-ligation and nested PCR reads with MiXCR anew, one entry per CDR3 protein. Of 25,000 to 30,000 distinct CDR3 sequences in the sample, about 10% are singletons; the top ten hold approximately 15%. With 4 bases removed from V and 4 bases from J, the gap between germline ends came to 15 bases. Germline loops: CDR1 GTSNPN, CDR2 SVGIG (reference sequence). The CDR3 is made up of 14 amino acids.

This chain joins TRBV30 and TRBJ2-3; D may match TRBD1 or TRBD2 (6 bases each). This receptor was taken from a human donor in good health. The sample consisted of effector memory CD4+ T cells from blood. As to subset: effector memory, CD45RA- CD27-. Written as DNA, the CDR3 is TGTGCCTGGACCGAAGGGGGGAGCGCAGATACGCAGTATTTT. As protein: CAWTEGGSADTQYF. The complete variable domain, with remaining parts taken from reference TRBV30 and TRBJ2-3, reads SQTIHQWPATLVQPVGSPLSLECTVEGTSNPNLYWYRQAAGRGLQLLFYSVGIGQISSEVPQNLSASRPQDRQFILSSKKLLLSDSGFYLCAWTEGGSADTQYFGPGTRLTVL.